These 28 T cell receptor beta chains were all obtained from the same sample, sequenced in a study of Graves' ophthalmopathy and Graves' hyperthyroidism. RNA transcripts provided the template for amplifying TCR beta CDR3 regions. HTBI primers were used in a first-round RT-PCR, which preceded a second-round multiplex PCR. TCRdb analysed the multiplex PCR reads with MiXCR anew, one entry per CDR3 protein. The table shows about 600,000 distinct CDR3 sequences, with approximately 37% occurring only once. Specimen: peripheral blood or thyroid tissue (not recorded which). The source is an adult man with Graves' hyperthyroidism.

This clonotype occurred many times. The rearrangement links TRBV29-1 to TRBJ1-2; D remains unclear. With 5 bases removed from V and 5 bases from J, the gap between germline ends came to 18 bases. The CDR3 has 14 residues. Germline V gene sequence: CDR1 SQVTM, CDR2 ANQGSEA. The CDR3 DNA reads TGCAGCGTTATCACGATCATGGACCAATATGGCTACACCTTC. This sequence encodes CSVITIMDQYGYTF.

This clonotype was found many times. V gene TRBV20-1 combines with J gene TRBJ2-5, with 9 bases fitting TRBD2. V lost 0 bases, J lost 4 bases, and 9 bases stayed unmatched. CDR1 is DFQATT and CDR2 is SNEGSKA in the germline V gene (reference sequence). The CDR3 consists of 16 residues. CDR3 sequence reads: CSARDWARGGLETQYF. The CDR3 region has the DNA TGCAGTGCTAGAGATTGGGCGCGGGGGGGCCTAGAGACCCAGTACTTC.

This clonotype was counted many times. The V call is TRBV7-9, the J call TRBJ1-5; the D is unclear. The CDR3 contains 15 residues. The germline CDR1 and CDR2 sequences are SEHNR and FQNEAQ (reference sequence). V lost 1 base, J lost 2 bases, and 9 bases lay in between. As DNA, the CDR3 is TGTGCCAGCAGCTTAGGTGGTTTGGGCAATCAGCCCCAGCATTTT. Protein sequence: CASSLGGLGNQPQHF.

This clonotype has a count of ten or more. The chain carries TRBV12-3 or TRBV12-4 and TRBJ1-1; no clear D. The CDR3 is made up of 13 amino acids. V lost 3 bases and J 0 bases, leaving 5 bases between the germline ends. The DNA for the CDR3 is TGTGCCAGCAGTTTTGTTATGAACACTGAAGCTTTCTTT. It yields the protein CASSFVMNTEAFF.

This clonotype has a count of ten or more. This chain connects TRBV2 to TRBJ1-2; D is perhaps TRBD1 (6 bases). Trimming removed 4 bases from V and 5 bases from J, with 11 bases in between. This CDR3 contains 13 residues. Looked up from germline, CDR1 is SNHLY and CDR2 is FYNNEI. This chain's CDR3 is CASSAPGQYGYTF. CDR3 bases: TGTGCCAGCAGTGCCCCTGGACAGTATGGCTACACCTTC.

In nucleotides, the CDR3 is TGTGCCAGCAGCTTCGGGCTAGCGGGGCCCAATGAGCAGTTCTTC. Encoded protein: CASSFGLAGPNEQFF. The V and J genes are TRBV5-4 and TRBJ2-1; 9 bases fit TRBD2. The junction had 6 bases not matched to a gene; V was cut back by 2 bases and J by 6 bases. The CDR3 runs 15 residues. Per germline, CDR1 SGHNT and CDR2 YYREEE (reference sequence).

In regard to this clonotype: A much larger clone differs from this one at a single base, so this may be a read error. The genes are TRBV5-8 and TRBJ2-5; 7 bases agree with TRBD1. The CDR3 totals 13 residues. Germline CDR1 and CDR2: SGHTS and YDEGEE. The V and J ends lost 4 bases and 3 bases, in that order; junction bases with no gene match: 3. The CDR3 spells CASSEGTEETQYF. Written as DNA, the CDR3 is TGTGCCAGCAGCGAGGGGACAGAAGAGACCCAGTACTTC.

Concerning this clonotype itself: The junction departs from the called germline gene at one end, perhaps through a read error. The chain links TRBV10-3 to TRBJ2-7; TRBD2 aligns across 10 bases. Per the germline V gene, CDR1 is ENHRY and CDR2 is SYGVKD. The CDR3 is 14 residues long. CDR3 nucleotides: TGTGCCGTCAGCGCGGGACTAGCGCCGTACGGGCAGTACTTC. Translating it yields CAVSAGLAPYGQYF.

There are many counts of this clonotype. Written as DNA, the CDR3 is TGTGCCAGCAGCTTAGATGGGTGGTCTGAGGACGGCTACACCTTC. As protein: CASSLDGWSEDGYTF. This chain connects TRBV11-3 to TRBJ1-2; D uncertain. V lost 0 bases to trimming and J lost 8 bases, with 16 bases between them. Germline V gene lookup returns CDR1 SGHNT and CDR2 YENEEA. CDR3 size: 15 residues.

Written as DNA, the CDR3 is TGCAGCGTTGCAGCGATCAATCAGCCCCAGCATTTT. Its protein product is CSVAAINQPQHF. The gene calls are TRBV29-1 and TRBJ1-5; the D is unclear. Germline assignment: CDR1 SQVTM and CDR2 ANQGSEA. CDR3 length equals 12 residues. The ends were cut back, 4 bases at V and 3 bases at J, with 7 bases in the middle.

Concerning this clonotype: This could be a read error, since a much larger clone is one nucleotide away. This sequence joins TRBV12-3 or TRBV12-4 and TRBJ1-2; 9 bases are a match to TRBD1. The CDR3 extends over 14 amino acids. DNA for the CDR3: TGTGCCAGCAGTTTACGAGGACAGGGGATCGGCTACGCCTTC. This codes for CASSLRGQGIGYAF.

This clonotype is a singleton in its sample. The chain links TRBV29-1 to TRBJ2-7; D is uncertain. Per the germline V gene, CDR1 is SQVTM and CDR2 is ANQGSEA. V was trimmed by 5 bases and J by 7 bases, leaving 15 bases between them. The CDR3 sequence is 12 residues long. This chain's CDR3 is CSVYGSFNEQYF. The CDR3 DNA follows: TGCAGCGTTTATGGTAGCTTCAATGAGCAGTACTTC.

As DNA, the CDR3 is TGTGCCACCCGCGGCGGGCCGGACAATTCACCCCTCCACTTT. Protein sequence: CATRGGPDNSPLHF. This chain joins TRBV24-1 and TRBJ1-6; no clear D gene. This CDR3 contains 14 residues. Germline V gene sequence: CDR1 KGHDR, CDR2 SFDVKD. The V end lost 9 bases, the J end lost 7 bases, and 15 bases lay between the germline ends.

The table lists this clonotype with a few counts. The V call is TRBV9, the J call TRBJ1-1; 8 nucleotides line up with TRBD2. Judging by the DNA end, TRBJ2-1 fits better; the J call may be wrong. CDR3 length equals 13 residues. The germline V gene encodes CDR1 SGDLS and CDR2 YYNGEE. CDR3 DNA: TGTGCCAGCAGCGTAGCGGGAGGGCGCGAGCAGTTCTTC. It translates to CASSVAGGREQFF.

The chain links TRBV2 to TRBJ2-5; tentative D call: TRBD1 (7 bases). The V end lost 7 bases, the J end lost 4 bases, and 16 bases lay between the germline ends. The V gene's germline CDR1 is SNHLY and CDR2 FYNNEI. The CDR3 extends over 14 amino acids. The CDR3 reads CASTGQEGRETQYF. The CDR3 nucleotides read TGTGCCAGCACCGGACAGGAGGGACGAGAGACCCAGTACTTC.

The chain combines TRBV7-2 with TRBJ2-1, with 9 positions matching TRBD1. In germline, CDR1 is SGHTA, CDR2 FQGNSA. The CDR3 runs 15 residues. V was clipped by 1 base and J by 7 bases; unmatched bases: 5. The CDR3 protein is CASSLEGQGINEQFF. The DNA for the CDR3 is TGTGCCAGCAGCTTAGAAGGACAGGGGATAAATGAGCAGTTCTTC.

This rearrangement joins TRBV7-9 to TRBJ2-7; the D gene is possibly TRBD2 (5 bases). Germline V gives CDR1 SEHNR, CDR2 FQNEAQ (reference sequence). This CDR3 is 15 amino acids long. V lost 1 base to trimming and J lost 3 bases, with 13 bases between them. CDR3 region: CASSLGGDGFYEQYF. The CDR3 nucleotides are TGTGCCAGCAGCTTAGGGGGAGACGGGTTCTACGAGCAGTACTTC.

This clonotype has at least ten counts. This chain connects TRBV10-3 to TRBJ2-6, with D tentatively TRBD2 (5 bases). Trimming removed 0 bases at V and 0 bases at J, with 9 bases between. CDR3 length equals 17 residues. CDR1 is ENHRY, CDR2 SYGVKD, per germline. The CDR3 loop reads CAISESGSASGANVLTF. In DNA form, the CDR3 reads TGTGCCATCAGTGAGTCGGGGAGCGCCTCTGGGGCCAACGTCCTGACTTTC.

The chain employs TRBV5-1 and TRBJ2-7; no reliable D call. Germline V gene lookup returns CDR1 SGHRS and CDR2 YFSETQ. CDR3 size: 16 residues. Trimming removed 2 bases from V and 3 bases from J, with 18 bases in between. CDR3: CASSFDRKSFLYEQYF. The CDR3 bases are TGCGCCAGCAGCTTCGATCGGAAGTCATTCCTCTACGAGCAGTACTTC.

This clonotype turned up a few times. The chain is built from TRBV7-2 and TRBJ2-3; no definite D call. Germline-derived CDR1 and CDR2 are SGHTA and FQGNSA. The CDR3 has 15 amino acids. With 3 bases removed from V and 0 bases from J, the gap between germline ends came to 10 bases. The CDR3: CASSFVSTSTDTQYF. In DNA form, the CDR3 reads TGTGCCAGCAGCTTTGTCTCGACTAGCACAGATACGCAGTATTTT.

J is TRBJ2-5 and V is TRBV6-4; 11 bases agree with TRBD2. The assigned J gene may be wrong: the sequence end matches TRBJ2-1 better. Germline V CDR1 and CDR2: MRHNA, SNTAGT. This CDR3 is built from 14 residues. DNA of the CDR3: TGTGCCAGCAGTCCCTCGAGGACTAGCGGGGAGCAGTTCTTC. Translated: CASSPSRTSGEQFF.

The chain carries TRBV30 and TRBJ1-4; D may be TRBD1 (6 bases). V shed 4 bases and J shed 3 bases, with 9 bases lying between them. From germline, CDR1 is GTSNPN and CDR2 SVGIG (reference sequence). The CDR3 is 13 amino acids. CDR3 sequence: CAWNRAANEKLFF. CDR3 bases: TGTGCCTGGAACAGGGCGGCTAATGAAAAACTGTTTTTT.

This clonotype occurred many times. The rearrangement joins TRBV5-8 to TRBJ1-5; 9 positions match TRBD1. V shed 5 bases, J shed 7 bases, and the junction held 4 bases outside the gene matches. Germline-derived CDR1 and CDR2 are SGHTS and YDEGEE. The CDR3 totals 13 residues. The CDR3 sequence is CASRWDRAQPQHF. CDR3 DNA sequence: TGTGCCAGCAGGTGGGACAGGGCCCAGCCCCAGCATTTT.

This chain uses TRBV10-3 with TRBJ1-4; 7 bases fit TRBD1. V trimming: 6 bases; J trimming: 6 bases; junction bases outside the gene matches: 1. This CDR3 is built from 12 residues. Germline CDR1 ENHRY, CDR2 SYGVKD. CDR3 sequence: CAISTGDEKLFF. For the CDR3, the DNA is TGTGCCATCAGCACAGGGGATGAAAAACTGTTTTTT.

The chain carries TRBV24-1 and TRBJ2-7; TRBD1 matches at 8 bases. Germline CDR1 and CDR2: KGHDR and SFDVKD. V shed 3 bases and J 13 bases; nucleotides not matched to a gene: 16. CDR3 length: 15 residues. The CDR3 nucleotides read TGTGCCACCAGTGATCCCGGGACAGGCTCCTACGGGCACTACTTC. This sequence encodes CATSDPGTGSYGHYF.

The CDR3 spells CASSAGTSVNSTQYF. CDR3 bases: TGTGCCAGCAGTGCCGGGACTAGCGTGAATAGTACGCAGTATTTT. V is TRBV7-4 and J is TRBJ2-3, with 10 bases fitting TRBD2. The length of the CDR3 is 15 residues. After removal of 6 bases from V and 8 bases from J, the junction contained 11 bases not matched to a gene. Germline V gene data show CDR1 as SGHVT and CDR2 as SQSDAQ.

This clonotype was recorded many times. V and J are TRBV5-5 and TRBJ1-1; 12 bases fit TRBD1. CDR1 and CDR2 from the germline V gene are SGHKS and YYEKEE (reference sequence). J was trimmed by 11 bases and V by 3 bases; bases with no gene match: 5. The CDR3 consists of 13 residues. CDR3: CASSWDRGRSAFF. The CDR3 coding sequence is TGTGCCAGCAGCTGGGACAGGGGGCGTTCGGCTTTCTTT. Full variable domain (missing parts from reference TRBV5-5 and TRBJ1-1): DAGVTQSPTHLIKTRGQQVTLRCSPISGHKSVSWYQQVLGQGPQFIFQYYEKEERGRGNFPDRFSARQFPNYSSELNVNALLLGDSALYLCASSWDRGRSAFFGQGTRLTVV.

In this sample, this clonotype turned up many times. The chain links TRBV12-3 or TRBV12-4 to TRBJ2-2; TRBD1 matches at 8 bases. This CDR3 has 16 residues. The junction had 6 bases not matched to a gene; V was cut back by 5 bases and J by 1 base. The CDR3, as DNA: TGTGCCAGCAGTGACAGGGGCCGAGGGAACACCGGGGAGCTGTTTTTT. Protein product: CASSDRGRGNTGELFF.